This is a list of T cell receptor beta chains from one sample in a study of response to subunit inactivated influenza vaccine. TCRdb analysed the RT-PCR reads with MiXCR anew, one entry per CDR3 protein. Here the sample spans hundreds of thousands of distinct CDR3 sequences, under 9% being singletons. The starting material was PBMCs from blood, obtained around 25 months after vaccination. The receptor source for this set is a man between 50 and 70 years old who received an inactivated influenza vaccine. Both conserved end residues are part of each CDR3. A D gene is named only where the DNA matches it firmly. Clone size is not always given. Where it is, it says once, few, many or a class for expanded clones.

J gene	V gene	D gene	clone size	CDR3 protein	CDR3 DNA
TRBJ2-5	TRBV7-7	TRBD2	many	CASSISGLQETQYF	TGTGCCAGCAGCATCTCGGGACTACAAGAGACCCAGTACTTC
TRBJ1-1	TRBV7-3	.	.	CASSLTAGGTKNTEAFF	TGTGCCAGCAGCTTAACTGCAGGAGGGACTAAGAACACTGAAGCTTTCTTT
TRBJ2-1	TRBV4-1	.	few	CASSQVGSSYNEQFF	TGCGCCAGCAGCCAAGTAGGCAGCTCCTACAATGAGCAGTTCTTC
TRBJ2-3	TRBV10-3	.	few	CAISPLADTQYF	TGTGCCATCAGTCCCTTGGCAGATACGCAGTATTTT
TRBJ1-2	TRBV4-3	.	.	CASSQDAQGVYGYTF	TGCGCCAGCAGCCAAGATGCCCAGGGAGTCTATGGCTACACCTTC
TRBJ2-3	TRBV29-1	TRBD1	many	CSVDGDRARTDTQYF	TGCAGCGTTGACGGCGACAGGGCTCGCACAGATACGCAGTATTTT
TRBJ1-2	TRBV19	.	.	CASSSGGGAHGYTF	TGTGCCAGTAGTTCCGGCGGGGGGGCACATGGCTACACCTTC
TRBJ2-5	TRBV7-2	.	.	CASSLDGVQETQYF	TGTGCCAGCAGCTTAGACGGGGTCCAAGAGACCCAGTACTTC
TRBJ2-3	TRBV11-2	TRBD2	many	CASSLGDYLVGLAGFPDTQYF	TGTGCCAGCAGCTTAGGGGATTATTTAGTGGGACTAGCGGGGTTCCCAGATACGCAGTATTTT
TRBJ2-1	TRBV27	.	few	CASSLYSGLYNEQFF	TGTGCCAGCAGTTTATATAGCGGCCTGTACAATGAGCAGTTCTTC
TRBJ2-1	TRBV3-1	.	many	CASSQIPHEQFF	TGTGCCAGCAGCCAAATTCCCCATGAGCAGTTCTTC
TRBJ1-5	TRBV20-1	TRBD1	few	CSARTGGIQPQHF	TGCAGTGCCAGGACAGGGGGGATTCAGCCCCAGCATTTT
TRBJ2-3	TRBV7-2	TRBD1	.	CASSPGTGKQYF	TGTGCCAGCAGCCCCGGGACAGGAAAGCAGTATTTT
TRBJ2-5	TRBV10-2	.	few	CASSGRGGYQETQYF	TGCGCCAGCAGTGGCAGGGGAGGTTACCAAGAGACCCAGTACTTC
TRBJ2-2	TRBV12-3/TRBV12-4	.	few	CASSYDRTGELFF	TGTGCCAGCAGTTACGACAGGACCGGGGAGCTGTTTTTT
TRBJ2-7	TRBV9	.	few	CASSRGETYEQYF	TGTGCCAGCAGCCGAGGGGAAACCTACGAGCAGTACTTC
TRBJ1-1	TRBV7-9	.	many	CASSLVDHKNTEAFF	TGTGCCAGCAGCTTAGTAGATCATAAGAACACTGAAGCTTTCTTT
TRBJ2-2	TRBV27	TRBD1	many	CASRGQGRIGELFF	TGTGCCAGCAGGGGACAGGGAAGGATCGGGGAGCTGTTTTTT
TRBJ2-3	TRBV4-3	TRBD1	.	CASSQATGGERDTQYF	TGCGCCAGCAGCCAAGCAACAGGGGGTGAGAGAGATACGCAGTATTTT
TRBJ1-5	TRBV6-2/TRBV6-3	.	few	CASSYMTGRNQPQHF	TGTGCCAGCAGTTACATGACAGGTCGGAATCAGCCCCAGCATTTT
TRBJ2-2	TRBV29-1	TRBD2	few	CSVSPTSGNTGELFF	TGCAGCGTTTCCCCGACTAGCGGGAACACCGGGGAGCTGTTTTTT
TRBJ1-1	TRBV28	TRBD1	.	CASNSLRTGILNTEAFF	TGTGCCAGCAATTCACTCAGGACAGGGATTCTGAACACTGAAGCTTTCTTT
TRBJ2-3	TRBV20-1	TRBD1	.	CSAFLAGGDDTQYF	TGCAGTGCTTTCTTGGCAGGGGGCGACGATACGCAGTATTTT
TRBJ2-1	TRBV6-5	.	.	CASSYAFFDEQFF	TGTGCCAGCAGTTACGCTTTTTTCGATGAGCAGTTCTTC
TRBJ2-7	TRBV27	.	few	CASSRQKYYEQYF	TGTGCCAGCAGCCGACAGAAATACTACGAGCAGTACTTC
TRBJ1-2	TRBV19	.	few	CASSSMLGYTF	TGTGCCAGTAGTTCTATGTTGGGCTACACCTTC
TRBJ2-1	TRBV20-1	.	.	CSAVRLANYNEQFF	TGCAGTGCTGTGAGGCTAGCGAATTACAATGAGCAGTTCTTC
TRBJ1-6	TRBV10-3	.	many	CAISESRGDDSPLHF	TGTGCCATCAGTGAGTCTCGTGGGGATGATTCACCCCTCCACTTT
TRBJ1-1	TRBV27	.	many	CASKETGLNTEAFF	TGTGCCAGCAAGGAAACAGGATTGAACACTGAAGCTTTCTTT
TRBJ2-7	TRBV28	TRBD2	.	CASTSGGGYEQYF	TGTGCCAGCACCTCTGGGGGGGGCTACGAGCAGTACTTC
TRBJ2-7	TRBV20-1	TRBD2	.	CSAYLSGTSALVGYEQYF	TGCAGTGCCTACTTATCCGGGACTAGCGCCTTGGTGGGCTACGAGCAGTACTTC
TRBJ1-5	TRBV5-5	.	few	CASSLGGWGNQPQHF	TGTGCCAGCAGCTTAGGGGGATGGGGCAATCAGCCCCAGCATTTT